Each of the 15 T cell receptor beta chains below was sequenced from the same sample in a study of cytomegalovirus exposure and HLA in healthy donors. The study ran its PCR with 60 Vbeta and 13 Jbeta primers. Using immunoSEQ multiplex PCR, the repertoire was profiled, and TCRdb retains in-frame clones only, with some absent. The data show about 180,000 clones, with around 73% seen just once and 2% to 2.5% held by the top ten. The material sequenced was PBMCs. The receptor set was obtained from a man in his sixties in good health and CMV-seronegative.

The gene calls are TRBV5-6 and TRBJ1-1; the D gene is possibly TRBD1 (6 bases). The CDR3 covers 15 residues. Germline CDR1 and CDR2: SGHDT and YYEEEE. The ends were cut back, 2 bases at V and 3 bases at J, with 14 bases in the middle. DNA for the CDR3: TGTGCCAGCAGCTTTGGGGGCAGGGTGGACACTGAAGCTTTCTTT. Residues: CASSFGGRVDTEAFF.

This chain links TRBV19 with TRBJ2-2; D is undetermined. This CDR3 contains 14 residues. V lost 4 bases to trimming and J lost 6 bases, with 12 bases between them. CDR1 and CDR2 from the germline V gene are LNHDA and SQIVND (reference sequence). Here the CDR3 DNA reads TGTGCCAGTAGTAACGGGTTTTTCGCCGGGGAGCTGTTTTTT. Protein: CASSNGFFAGELFF.

This chain uses TRBV19 with TRBJ1-2; 8 bases line up with TRBD1. Germline CDR1 reads LNHDA; CDR2 reads SQIVND (reference sequence). With 5 bases clipped from V and 4 bases from J, the junction kept 6 bases outside the gene matches. The CDR3 spans 14 residues. CDR3 DNA: TGTGCCAGTAGTCCTCAGGGGGCCCCCTATGGCTACACCTTC. It encodes CASSPQGAPYGYTF.

This clone was seen a handful of times. This chain connects TRBV2 to TRBJ2-1; 7 bases match TRBD1. The CDR3 has 13 residues. CDR1 is SNHLY and CDR2 is FYNNEI in the germline V gene. V shed 5 bases, J shed 8 bases, and the junction held 6 bases outside the gene matches. The CDR3 is CASSKDRAYEQFF. The DNA of the CDR3 is TGTGCCAGCAGTAAAGACAGGGCCTATGAGCAGTTCTTC.

J is TRBJ2-1 and V is TRBV10-2, with 9 bases matching TRBD1. From germline, CDR1 is WSHSY and CDR2 SAAADI. J gave up 7 bases and V 3 bases, and 4 bases lay outside the gene matches. The CDR3 spans 14 residues. The CDR3 here is CASSDWDRDNEQFF. The CDR3 region has the DNA TGCGCCAGCAGTGATTGGGACAGGGATAATGAGCAGTTCTTC.

The chain employs TRBV27 and TRBJ1-6; D is possibly TRBD1 (6 bases). Germline V gives CDR1 MNHEY, CDR2 SMNVEV (reference sequence). The CDR3 contains 15 residues. The V and J ends lost 4 bases and 8 bases respectively, with 15 bases between them. CDR3: CASSWGQGPHSPLHF. CDR3 nucleotide sequence: TGTGCCAGCAGTTGGGGCCAGGGGCCCCATTCACCCCTCCACTTT.

This clone was seen once. V usage is TRBV7-2 and J usage is TRBJ1-1, with D unclear. The V gene's germline CDR1 is SGHTA and CDR2 FQGNSA. This CDR3 has 13 amino acids. The V end lost 5 bases, the J end lost 1 base, and 8 bases lay between the germline ends. The CDR3 reads CASSPTGNTEAFF. As DNA, the CDR3 is TGTGCCAGCAGCCCTACGGGGAACACTGAAGCTTTCTTT.

The chain joins TRBV7-9 to TRBJ1-6; tentative D call: TRBD1 (6 bases). V lost 10 bases and J lost 7, with 14 bases in between. CDR1 and CDR2 from the germline V gene are SEHNR and FQNEAQ (reference sequence). This CDR3 is 13 amino acids long. CDR3 nucleotide sequence: TGTGCCACAGGCAGGGGATTAAATTCACCCCTCCACTTT. Protein product: CATGRGLNSPLHF.

CDR3 in amino acids: CASSPVSNQPQHF. The CDR3 bases are TGTGCCAGCAGCCCGGTGTCGAATCAGCCCCAGCATTTT. The V and J genes are TRBV7-9 and TRBJ1-5; D is unresolved. V was pared by 5 bases and J by 4 bases, with 9 bases between. CDR3 size: 13 residues. Germline assignment: CDR1 SEHNR and CDR2 FQNEAQ (reference sequence).

The chain employs TRBV2 and TRBJ1-2; unclear D gene. Germline V gives CDR1 SNHLY, CDR2 FYNNEI. This CDR3 has 15 residues. V was clipped by 3 bases and J by 2 bases, with 13 bases between them. CDR3 coding DNA: TGTGCCAGCAGTGAGGGAGGGAGCACCAACTATGGCTACACCTTC. It encodes CASSEGGSTNYGYTF.

The chain carries TRBV14 and TRBJ2-5; D remains unclear. The end of the DNA is better explained by TRBJ2-7, so the J call may be wrong. The CDR3 consists of 13 residues. Germline-derived CDR1 and CDR2 are SGHDN and FVKESK. The CDR3 DNA sequence: TGTGCCAGCAGCCGTAACAAAAACTACGAGCAGTACTTC. Its protein product is CASSRNKNYEQYF.

This chain connects TRBV29-1 to TRBJ2-7, with TRBD1 as a possible D gene (5 bases). Germline lookup yields CDR1 SQVTM and CDR2 ANQGSEA. V lost 3 bases to trimming and J lost 6 bases, with 15 bases between them. The CDR3 extends over 13 amino acids. CDR3 protein: CSVERQGSIEQYF. The CDR3 bases are TGCAGCGTTGAGCGGCAGGGCTCCATCGAGCAGTACTTC.

The chain uses TRBV6-5 and TRBJ1-5, with D unclear. Germline V gives CDR1 MNHEY, CDR2 SVGAGI. The CDR3 contains 14 residues. V was shortened by 6 bases and J by 3 bases, with 12 bases between the two germline ends. CDR3 protein: CASSAAGNNQPQHF. CDR3 sequence (DNA): TGTGCCAGCAGCGCCGCCGGGAACAATCAGCCCCAGCATTTT.

This clone has only a few counts. The chain links TRBV7-2 to TRBJ2-1, with 10 bases aligning to TRBD2. The V segment lost 2 bases and the J segment 4 bases; nucleotides outside the gene matches: 5. The CDR3 extends over 16 amino acids. Per the germline V gene, CDR1 is SGHTA and CDR2 is FQGNSA. The CDR3 DNA reads TGTGCCAGCAGCTTAAGCGGGAGGGGGAGGTACAATGAGCAGTTCTTC. It is translated as CASSLSGRGRYNEQFF.

The genes are TRBV5-1 and TRBJ2-1, with 7 bases identical to TRBD2. CDR3 length: 15 amino acids. Germline loops: CDR1 SGHRS, CDR2 YFSETQ. The trim removed 7 bases at V and 2 bases at J, leaving 9 bases unmatched. The CDR3: CASLKEAGTYNEQFF. The CDR3 region has the DNA TGCGCCAGCCTAAAGGAAGCGGGGACCTACAATGAGCAGTTCTTC.